These T cell receptor beta chains were read from a single sample in a study of blood T cell repertoires in COVID-19. Only in-frame clones appear in the TCRdb table, and some are missing; sequencing was by immunoSEQ multiplex PCR. In the table there are some 460,000 clones, around 90% of which are singletons. The source material was PBMCs or T cells enriched from blood (not recorded which). These receptors were obtained from a woman aged 18 to 35 with acute COVID-19. Each CDR3 is given with its conserved first and last residue. D genes are given only for firm matches. Rows give clone size only sometimes, using once, few, many, or a class for an expanded clone.

TRBV18	TRBJ1-1	.	14	.	TGTGCCAGCTCACCGGACCTAGCAAACACTGAAGCTTTCTTT	CASSPDLANTEAFF
TRBV19	TRBJ2-7	TRBD1	14	.	TGTGCCAGTAGTAGGTACAGGGGGCGGACCGAGCAGTACTTC	CASSRYRGRTEQYF
TRBV7-8	TRBJ1-5	.	14	.	TGTGCCAGCAGCTTAAGGGGGGAGGGGCAGCCCCAGCATTTT	CASSLRGEGQPQHF
TRBV6-4	TRBJ1-6	TRBD1	19	.	TGTGCCAGCAGTGACAAGAAAGTACAGGGGGTCGCCTATAATTCACCCCTCCACTTT	CASSDKKVQGVAYNSPLHF
TRBV9	TRBJ1-3	.	14	.	TGTGCCAGCAGCGCGGTGGACAAAGGAAACACCATATATTTT	CASSAVDKGNTIYF
TRBV3-1/TRBV3-2	TRBJ1-3	.	15	few	TGTGCCAGCAGCCAACAGGGTCGCTCTGGAAACACCATATATTTT	CASSQQGRSGNTIYF
TRBV9	TRBJ1-3	.	16	.	TGTGCCAGCAGCGTTTTAGAGGCCCGCTCTGGAAACACCATATATTTT	CASSVLEARSGNTIYF
TRBV11-2	TRBJ2-2	.	12	.	TGTGCCAGCGCCGCGCAGGGGAGGGAGCTGTTTTTT	CASAAQGRELFF
TRBV27	TRBJ1-4	TRBD1	15	.	TGTGCCAGCAGTTTACTTGGGACAGGGGGAGAAAAACTGTTTTTT	CASSLLGTGGEKLFF
TRBV5-1	TRBJ2-3	TRBD2	18	.	TGCGCCAGCAGCTTGCCTCCCTTCCCGGGACTAGTAATAGATACGCAGTATTTT	CASSLPPFPGLVIDTQYF
TRBV11-2	TRBJ2-2	.	14	.	TGTGCCAGCAGCCCCTACACCGGGGCCGGGGAGCTGTTTTTT	CASSPYTGAGELFF
TRBV25-1	TRBJ2-3	TRBD1	13	.	TGTGCCAGCCGCAGGGGGAGCACAGATACGCAGTATTTT	CASRRGSTDTQYF
TRBV2	TRBJ2-7	.	17	.	TGTGCCAGCAGTACCAAGATGACCGCGGGGATTCCCTACGAGCAGTACTTC	CASSTKMTAGIPYEQYF
TRBV28	TRBJ2-1	.	15	.	TGTGCCAGCAGTTTTGCGCCGATCTCCTACAATGAGCAGTTCTTC	CASSFAPISYNEQFF
TRBV6-5	TRBJ2-1	TRBD1	14	.	TGTGCCAGCAGTTACGGACAGGGTGGATATGAGCAGTTCTTC	CASSYGQGGYEQFF
TRBV6-5	TRBJ1-5	TRBD1	15	.	TGTGCCAGCAGTTCCCTCGGGACAGGCAATCAGCCCCAGCATTTT	CASSSLGTGNQPQHF
TRBV2	TRBJ2-7	TRBD1	12	.	TGTGCCAGCAGACTCGGGACAGCCGAGCAGTACTTC	CASRLGTAEQYF
TRBV7-2	TRBJ2-5	TRBD2	17	.	TGTGCCAGCAGCTCCTCGTGGGGACTAGCGGTTTCAGAGACCCAGTACTTC	CASSSSWGLAVSETQYF
TRBV4-3	TRBJ1-2	.	14	.	TGCGCCAGCAGCCTAACGACAGGCAACTATGGCTACACCTTC	CASSLTTGNYGYTF
TRBV2	TRBJ2-7	.	14	.	TGTGCCAGCAGGAGCAGGGGAATCTCCTACGAGCAGTACTTC	CASRSRGISYEQYF
TRBV3-1/TRBV3-2	TRBJ1-6	TRBD1	16	.	TGTGCCAGCAGCCAGAACCCGACAGGGCGGGATTCACCCCTCCACTTT	CASSQNPTGRDSPLHF
TRBV5-1	TRBJ1-1	.	15	.	TGCGCCAGCAGCTTGGCACGGTTGATGAACACTGAAGCTTTCTTT	CASSLARLMNTEAFF
TRBV7-8	TRBJ2-5	TRBD2	14	.	TGTGCCAGCAGCTCCCCGGGGGGTTTCGAGACCCAGTACTTC	CASSSPGGFETQYF
TRBV14	TRBJ2-7	TRBD1	15	.	TGTGCCAGCAGCCAAGGAACAGGGGGCTTCCACGAGCAGTACTTC	CASSQGTGGFHEQYF
TRBV5-1	TRBJ1-3	TRBD1	18	.	TGCGCCAGCAGCTTGGGGCAGGGGACAGCCTTCTCTGGAAACACCATATATTTT	CASSLGQGTAFSGNTIYF
TRBV10-1	TRBJ2-3	.	15	.	TGCGCCAGCAGTCAGTGGCGGGAAGGCCAAGATACGCAGTATTTT	CASSQWREGQDTQYF
TRBV27	TRBJ2-7	.	14	.	TGTGCCAGCAGCCCCGGGACTTCCTCCTACGAGCAGTACTTC	CASSPGTSSYEQYF
TRBV6-2/TRBV6-3	TRBJ2-3	.	14	.	TGTGCCAGCAGTTACTCTGGAGGGTGGGATACGCAGTATTTT	CASSYSGGWDTQYF
TRBV19	TRBJ2-5	.	15	.	TGTGCCAGTAGTATGGGCCAGGGGTGGGGAGAGACCCAGTACTTC	CASSMGQGWGETQYF
TRBV6-5	TRBJ2-7	TRBD1	14	once	TGTGCCAGCAGCCTCGGGACAGATCTCTACGAGCAGTACTTC	CASSLGTDLYEQYF
TRBV5-1	TRBJ2-2	TRBD1	14	few	TGCGCCAGCAGTTATACAGGGGTCGGCGGGGAGCTGTTTTTT	CASSYTGVGGELFF
TRBV3-1/TRBV3-2	TRBJ1-5	.	14	.	TGTGCCAGCAGCCCACAGGGTACGGATCAGCCCCAGCATTTT	CASSPQGTDQPQHF
TRBV4-1	TRBJ2-7	.	16	few	TGCGCCAGCAGCCAAGATAGGTTTGCGGGTGGGGACGAGCAGTACTTC	CASSQDRFAGGDEQYF
TRBV7-2	TRBJ1-2	.	13	.	TGTGCCAGCAGCCCCGCCAGGAACTATGGCTACACCTTC	CASSPARNYGYTF
TRBV4-2	TRBJ2-7	TRBD1	17	.	TGTGCCAGCAGCCAAGAGGCGCGTTTAGACAGGGGGCTCGAGCAGTACTTC	CASSQEARLDRGLEQYF
TRBV5-5	TRBJ1-2	TRBD1	14	.	TGTGCCAGCAGCTCACAGGGGGCGGGCTATGGCTACACCTTC	CASSSQGAGYGYTF
TRBV19	TRBJ1-2	.	16	.	TGTGCCAGTAGTACCCCAACAGGGCCGGCTGTCTATGGCTACACCTTC	CASSTPTGPAVYGYTF
TRBV9	TRBJ1-5	.	15	once	TGTGCCAGCAGCACCCGCGGGGATAGCAATCAGCCCCAGCATTTT	CASSTRGDSNQPQHF
TRBV7-7	TRBJ1-3	.	15	.	TGTGCTAGCAGCTTAGACCCGAGCTCTGGAAACACCATATATTTT	CASSLDPSSGNTIYF
TRBV7-9	TRBJ2-7	.	14	.	TGTGCCAGCAGCTTAGTTAGGGGGTCCCCCGAGCAGTACTTC	CASSLVRGSPEQYF
TRBV29-1	TRBJ2-5	TRBD1	12	.	TGCAGCGTTGCAGGGGGCGAGGAGACCCAGTACTTC	CSVAGGEETQYF
TRBV15	TRBJ2-3	TRBD2	15	.	TGTGCCACCACGTCCCGCGCGGGAGGCACAGATACGCAGTATTTT	CATTSRAGGTDTQYF